The rows below give T cell receptor beta chains drawn from one sample of a study of blood T cell repertoires in COVID-19. Profiled with immunoSEQ multiplex PCR; TCRdb holds only in-frame clones, not every one. Altogether approximately 260,000 clones are present, approximately 91% being singletons, with the ten largest covering roughly 2%. The sample consisted of peripheral blood. The source of these receptors is a woman aged 40 to 50 who had recovered from COVID-19. Both conserved end residues are part of each CDR3. A D gene is named only where the DNA matches it firmly. Clone sizes are given selectively: once, few, many, or a class where the clone is expanded.

size	V	D	J	DNA	CDR3
.	TRBV24-1	TRBD2	TRBJ2-3	TGTGCCACCAGCCGAACTAGCGGGAGAGATACGCAGTATTTT	CATSRTSGRDTQYF
few	TRBV7-2	.	TRBJ1-2	TGTGCCAGCAGCCCGACCCAGGGGATTGGGTGGGGCTACACCTTC	CASSPTQGIGWGYTF
.	TRBV27	.	TRBJ2-7	TGTGCCAGCAGTACTAGCCTCTACGAGCAGTACTTC	CASSTSLYEQYF
.	TRBV30	.	TRBJ1-3	TGTGCCTGGAGTGTACTCGCTGGAAACACCATATATTTT	CAWSVLAGNTIYF
.	TRBV11-2	TRBD2	TRBJ2-3	TGTGCCAGCAGCTCCTTAGCGGGAGACAGCACAGATACGCAGTATTTT	CASSSLAGDSTDTQYF
.	TRBV15	TRBD2	TRBJ2-5	TGTGCCACCAGCCGACGAAGTAGCGGGGGGGAGACCCAGTACTTC	CATSRRSSGGETQYF
.	TRBV7-2	TRBD1	TRBJ2-3	TGTGCCAGCAGCTTAACCGGGACAGGGGGCACAGATACGCAGTATTTT	CASSLTGTGGTDTQYF
once	TRBV29-1	.	TRBJ2-7	TGCAGCGTTCGGGAAGACCTCTCCTACGAGCAGTACTTC	CSVREDLSYEQYF
.	TRBV4-1	.	TRBJ2-1	TGCGCCAGCAGCCGCACGGAGGGTGAGCAGTTCTTC	CASSRTEGEQFF
.	TRBV19	.	TRBJ1-3	TGTGCCAGTAGTATAGAGCCTAGACGAGGGAGCACCATATATTTT	CASSIEPRRGSTIYF
.	TRBV5-6	TRBD1	TRBJ1-1	TGTGCCAGCAGCTCCGGGACAGGGAACACTGAAGCTTTCTTT	CASSSGTGNTEAFF
.	TRBV5-1	.	TRBJ1-2	TGCGCCAGCAGCTCCAAACTAGTCCCGGAGGATGGCTACACCTTC	CASSSKLVPEDGYTF
.	TRBV28	TRBD2	TRBJ2-7	TGTGCCAGCAGTTTACCGTACAAGGGCGGGAGTTACTACGAGCAGTACTTC	CASSLPYKGGSYYEQYF
.	TRBV5-4	.	TRBJ2-3	TGTGCCAGCAGCTCTACAGATACGCAGTATTTT	CASSSTDTQYF
.	TRBV6-2/TRBV6-3	.	TRBJ1-5	TGTGCCAGCAGTTACGTACGGGGGGGAGATCAGCCCCAGCATTTT	CASSYVRGGDQPQHF
few	TRBV5-1	TRBD1	TRBJ2-7	TGCGCCAGCAGCCCCAGGGACAGGGCCTACGAGCAGTACTTC	CASSPRDRAYEQYF
once	TRBV30	.	TRBJ2-7	TGTGCCTGGAGTGTTGGCGGGTACCCCTCCTACGAGCAGTACTTC	CAWSVGGYPSYEQYF
.	TRBV19	TRBD2	TRBJ2-7	TGTGCCAGTAGCATGGGGGCGGCAGGACTAGCGGGAGAGCGAGAGCAGTACTTC	CASSMGAAGLAGEREQYF
.	TRBV18	TRBD2	TRBJ2-2	TGTGCCAGCCGCAGCGGGGGGCCCGGGGAGCTGTTTTTT	CASRSGGPGELFF
.	TRBV27	.	TRBJ2-3	TGTGCCAGCAGTTTTGAGAAGGGAGCCCTCTCTAGCACAGATACGCAGTATTTT	CASSFEKGALSSTDTQYF
.	TRBV2	.	TRBJ2-1	TGTGCCAGCAGGGCGGAGTACAATGAGCAGTTCTTC	CASRAEYNEQFF
.	TRBV6-5	.	TRBJ1-5	TGTGCCAGCAGAGATCGGACAGAGAGCAATCAGCCCCAGCATTTT	CASRDRTESNQPQHF
.	TRBV7-9	.	TRBJ2-2	TGTGCCAGCAGCTTTACGGAGGCGAACACCGGGGAGCTGTTTTTT	CASSFTEANTGELFF
.	TRBV10-3	.	TRBJ2-7	TGTGCCATCAGTGAGTCAGGTAGGGGCAGGAGCTCCTACGAGCAGTACTTC	CAISESGRGRSSYEQYF
.	TRBV5-1	.	TRBJ2-2	TGCGCCAGCAGCTTGTTCTCCCAGGGGAACACCGGGGAGCTGTTTTTT	CASSLFSQGNTGELFF
.	TRBV12-5	.	TRBJ2-7	TGTGCTAGTGGGGACCTAGCGAAGGGTTCCTACGAGCAGTACTTC	CASGDLAKGSYEQYF
once	TRBV28	TRBD1	TRBJ1-2	TGTGCCAGCAGCCTGACTACAGGGGGGGTGCGGGGCTACACCTTC	CASSLTTGGVRGYTF
.	TRBV21-1	.	TRBJ2-2	TGTGCCAGCAGCAAACCGGGACAGGGGACCGGGGAGCTGTTTTTT	CASSKPGQGTGELFF
once	TRBV6-2/TRBV6-3	.	TRBJ1-1	TGTGCCAGCAGTTACTCGAGGATCAGGGACGGAGGGATAGACACTGAAGCTTTCTTT	CASSYSRIRDGGIDTEAFF
.	TRBV4-2	.	TRBJ1-4	TGTGCCAGCAGCCAAGGTGACAGTAATGAAAAACTGTTTTTT	CASSQGDSNEKLFF
.	TRBV4-1	.	TRBJ2-1	TGCGCCAGCAGCCAAGATCGGGCCAGGGCGAGCTCCTACAATGAGCAGTTCTTC	CASSQDRARASSYNEQFF
.	TRBV9	TRBD1	TRBJ2-1	TGTGCCAGCAGCGTCTTAACAGGGGTATTGGGGAATGAGCAGTTCTTC	CASSVLTGVLGNEQFF
.	TRBV28	TRBD1	TRBJ1-2	TGTGCCAGCAGTTTAGGGGGACAGTTTTATGGCTACACCTTC	CASSLGGQFYGYTF
.	TRBV7-9	.	TRBJ2-7	TGTGCCAGCAGCTTGACAGGTCTCTACGAGCAGTACTTC	CASSLTGLYEQYF
few	TRBV7-9	.	TRBJ1-2	TGTGCCAGCAGCTTAGCCCAGAACTATGGCTACACCTTC	CASSLAQNYGYTF
.	TRBV2	.	TRBJ2-7	TGTGCCAGCAGTGAAGGTCGGGGAAACTACGAGCAGTACTTC	CASSEGRGNYEQYF
.	TRBV18	TRBD1	TRBJ1-5	TGTGCCAGCTCACTACAGGGGACGGGCAATCAGCCCCAGCATTTT	CASSLQGTGNQPQHF
.	TRBV5-8	.	TRBJ2-1	TGTGCCAGCAGCTTCTCCGGGACACCTTACAATGAGCAGTTCTTC	CASSFSGTPYNEQFF
.	TRBV21-1	.	TRBJ2-7	TGTGCCAGCAGCAAAGGTCTGAACAACTCCTACGAGCAGTACTTC	CASSKGLNNSYEQYF
.	TRBV3-1/TRBV3-2	.	TRBJ1-5	TGTGCCAGCAGCCGGGACACAACCAATCAGCCCCAGCATTTT	CASSRDTTNQPQHF
few	TRBV7-9	TRBD1	TRBJ2-1	TGTGCCGTCCGGGACAGGGGTTTCTACAATGAGCAGTTCTTC	CAVRDRGFYNEQFF